These T cell receptor beta chains were read from a single sample in a study of cytomegalovirus exposure and HLA in healthy donors. Assay: immunoSEQ multiplex PCR; the TCRdb copy retains only in-frame clones and omits some. Counted here are 150,000 to 200,000 clones, 79% occurring once; the ten biggest clones make up under 0.9%. The material sequenced was PBMCs. Receptors were obtained from a woman aged 40 to 50 in good health and CMV-seronegative. Both conserved end residues are part of each CDR3. The D gene is left open where the match is weak. Some rows have no size entry. The others give once, few or many, or a class for an expanded clone.

V gene: TRBV30
clone size: .
D gene: .
J gene: TRBJ1-6
CDR3 DNA: TGTGCCTGGACCCCACCCGACAGAAGAAATTCACCCCTCCACTTT
CDR3 protein: CAWTPPDRRNSPLHF

V gene: TRBV28
clone size: .
D gene: TRBD1
J gene: TRBJ1-1
CDR3 DNA: TGTGCCAGCAGACCCCAAGACAGGGGGTGGTTTGAAGCTTTCTTT
CDR3 protein: CASRPQDRGWFEAFF

V gene: TRBV2
clone size: .
D gene: TRBD1
J gene: TRBJ1-5
CDR3 DNA: TGTGCCAGCAGCGCCGGGACAGGGCCTCAGCCCCAGCATTTT
CDR3 protein: CASSAGTGPQPQHF

V gene: TRBV5-4
clone size: .
D gene: TRBD1
J gene: TRBJ1-6
CDR3 DNA: TGTGCCAGCAGGAGGGACAGTAATTCACCCCTCCACTTT
CDR3 protein: CASRRDSNSPLHF

V gene: TRBV4-3
clone size: .
D gene: TRBD2
J gene: TRBJ2-5
CDR3 DNA: TGCGCCAGCAGCCAAGAGACAGCGGGAGGAGGGGAGACCCAGTACTTC
CDR3 protein: CASSQETAGGGETQYF

V gene: TRBV7-2
clone size: .
D gene: .
J gene: TRBJ2-1
CDR3 DNA: TGTGCCAGCAGCTCCGACTGGTACAATGAGCAGTTCTTC
CDR3 protein: CASSSDWYNEQFF

V gene: TRBV19
clone size: .
D gene: .
J gene: TRBJ1-2
CDR3 DNA: TGTGCCAGTAAAGAGGGGGTGAGGGATGGCTACACCTTC
CDR3 protein: CASKEGVRDGYTF

V gene: TRBV7-2
clone size: .
D gene: .
J gene: TRBJ2-1
CDR3 DNA: TGTGCCAGCAGTTTGGAGTATGAGCAGTTCTTC
CDR3 protein: CASSLEYEQFF

V gene: TRBV14
clone size: .
D gene: TRBD2
J gene: TRBJ2-5
CDR3 DNA: TGTGCCAGCAGCCAAGACGGGGCTAGCGGGAGAGAGACCCAGTACTTC
CDR3 protein: CASSQDGASGRETQYF

V gene: TRBV25-1
clone size: .
D gene: .
J gene: TRBJ1-1
CDR3 DNA: TGTGCCAGCAGTCACCGAACCATCAAGGGGGTTGGTGCTTTCTTT
CDR3 protein: CASSHRTIKGVGAFF

V gene: TRBV5-4
clone size: few
D gene: .
J gene: TRBJ2-1
CDR3 DNA: TGTGCCAGCAGCTTGGATCCGGGGGCCTACAATGAGCAGTTCTTC
CDR3 protein: CASSLDPGAYNEQFF

V gene: TRBV5-1
clone size: .
D gene: .
J gene: TRBJ2-1
CDR3 DNA: TGCGCCAGCAGCTTGGGACAGACAAGCTCCTACAATGAGCAGTTCTTC
CDR3 protein: CASSLGQTSSYNEQFF

V gene: TRBV4-2
clone size: .
D gene: .
J gene: TRBJ2-1
CDR3 DNA: TGTGCCAGCAGCCAAGAAGCACTATACAATGAGCAGTTCTTC
CDR3 protein: CASSQEALYNEQFF

V gene: TRBV27
clone size: .
D gene: TRBD1
J gene: TRBJ2-2
CDR3 DNA: TGTGCCAGCAGTTCGAAACACAGGGGCGAGACCGGGGAGCTGTTTTTT
CDR3 protein: CASSSKHRGETGELFF

V gene: TRBV7-9
clone size: few
D gene: .
J gene: TRBJ1-5
CDR3 DNA: TGTGCCAGCAGCGCTGACAGTTATAGCAATCAGCCCCAGCATTTT
CDR3 protein: CASSADSYSNQPQHF

V gene: TRBV5-1
clone size: .
D gene: .
J gene: TRBJ2-2
CDR3 DNA: TGCGCCAGCGGGCGGGATTTGAACACCGGGGAGCTGTTTTTT
CDR3 protein: CASGRDLNTGELFF

V gene: TRBV7-2
clone size: few
D gene: TRBD2
J gene: TRBJ2-5
CDR3 DNA: TGTGCCAGCAGCTTACGGGGACTAGCGGGAGGGAGAAGGCAAGAGACCCAGTACTTC
CDR3 protein: CASSLRGLAGGRRQETQYF

V gene: TRBV14
clone size: few
D gene: .
J gene: TRBJ1-1
CDR3 DNA: TGTGCCAGCAGCCTGACGTACCAGGGAATTCTCGGCACTGAAGCTTTCTTT
CDR3 protein: CASSLTYQGILGTEAFF

V gene: TRBV30
clone size: few
D gene: TRBD1
J gene: TRBJ2-1
CDR3 DNA: TGTGCCTGGAGGGGAACAGGGGGACGCCGTGAGCAGTTCTTC
CDR3 protein: CAWRGTGGRREQFF

V gene: TRBV19
clone size: .
D gene: TRBD1
J gene: TRBJ1-1
CDR3 DNA: TGTGCCAGCAGACAGGGGGTGGGTCAGGGCACTGAAGCTTTCTTT
CDR3 protein: CASRQGVGQGTEAFF

V gene: TRBV28
clone size: .
D gene: .
J gene: TRBJ2-1
CDR3 DNA: TGTGCCAGCAGTCCCCTACTAGAGAACAATGAGCAGTTCTTC
CDR3 protein: CASSPLLENNEQFF

V gene: TRBV27
clone size: .
D gene: TRBD1
J gene: TRBJ1-1
CDR3 DNA: TGTGCCAGCAGTGCGTCGACAGGGCAGCACACTGAAGCTTTCTTT
CDR3 protein: CASSASTGQHTEAFF

V gene: TRBV6-6
clone size: .
D gene: TRBD2
J gene: TRBJ2-1
CDR3 DNA: TGTGCCAGCAAGCCGGCGGGAGAGGTGGAGCAGTTCTTC
CDR3 protein: CASKPAGEVEQFF

V gene: TRBV13
clone size: .
D gene: TRBD1
J gene: TRBJ1-2
CDR3 DNA: TGTGCCAGCAACAAAAGGATCGGGCAGGGGGTAGGCTACACCTTC
CDR3 protein: CASNKRIGQGVGYTF

V gene: TRBV5-6
clone size: .
D gene: .
J gene: TRBJ1-1
CDR3 DNA: TGTGCCAGCAGCTTCAGGAATCTGGGCAACACTGAAGCTTTCTTT
CDR3 protein: CASSFRNLGNTEAFF

V gene: TRBV7-9
clone size: .
D gene: TRBD1
J gene: TRBJ1-5
CDR3 DNA: TGTGCCAGCAGCTTGGTACTCGGGACAGGGATTCTTAGCAATCAGCCCCAGCATTTT
CDR3 protein: CASSLVLGTGILSNQPQHF

V gene: TRBV14
clone size: few
D gene: TRBD1
J gene: TRBJ2-5
CDR3 DNA: TGTGCCAGCACCTACGGGACAGAAGAGACCCAGTACTTC
CDR3 protein: CASTYGTEETQYF

V gene: TRBV11-3
clone size: .
D gene: .
J gene: TRBJ1-1
CDR3 DNA: TGTGCCAGCAGCTCGGTCCCCGGAGCCTTCGTGAACACTGAAGCTTTCTTT
CDR3 protein: CASSSVPGAFVNTEAFF

V gene: TRBV7-3
clone size: .
D gene: .
J gene: TRBJ1-3
CDR3 DNA: TGTGCCAGCAGCAAGACAGTTGGAAACACCATATATTTT
CDR3 protein: CASSKTVGNTIYF